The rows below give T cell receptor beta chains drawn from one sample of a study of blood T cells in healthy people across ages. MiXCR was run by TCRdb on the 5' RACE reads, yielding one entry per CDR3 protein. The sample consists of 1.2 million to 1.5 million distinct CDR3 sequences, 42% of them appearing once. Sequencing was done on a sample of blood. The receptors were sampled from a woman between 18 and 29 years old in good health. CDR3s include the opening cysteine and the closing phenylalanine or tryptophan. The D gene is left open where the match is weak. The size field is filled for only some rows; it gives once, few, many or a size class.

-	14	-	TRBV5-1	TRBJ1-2	CASSLLSGFYGYTF	TGCGCCAGCAGCTTGTTATCAGGGTTCTATGGCTACACCTTC
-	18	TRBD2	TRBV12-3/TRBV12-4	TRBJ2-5	CASSLGNWVGGSQETQYF	TGTGCCAGCAGCTTAGGAAATTGGGTGGGGGGGAGCCAAGAGACCCAGTACTTC
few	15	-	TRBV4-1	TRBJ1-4	CASSLSPGDNEKLFF	TGCGCCAGCAGCCTCAGCCCTGGAGATAATGAAAAACTGTTTTTT
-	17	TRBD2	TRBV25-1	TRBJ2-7	CASSGRTSGSSYNEQYF	TGTGCCAGCAGTGGACGGACTAGCGGGAGCTCCTACAATGAGCAGTACTTC
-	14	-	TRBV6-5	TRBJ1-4	CASTQWGEREKLFF	TGTGCCAGCACTCAGTGGGGAGAGCGGGAAAAACTGTTTTTT
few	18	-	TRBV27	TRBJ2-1	CASRNFKGGTYANNEQFF	TGTGCCAGCAGAAATTTTAAAGGAGGCACCTACGCTAACAATGAGCAGTTCTTC
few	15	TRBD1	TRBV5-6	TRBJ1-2	CASSRDRGVNYGYTF	TGTGCCAGCAGCCGGGACAGGGGAGTGAACTATGGCTACACCTTC
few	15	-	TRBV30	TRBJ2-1	CAWSVHVTPYNEQFF	TGTGCCTGGAGTGTACACGTAACCCCCTACAATGAGCAGTTCTTC
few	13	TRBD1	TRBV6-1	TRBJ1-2	CAADDRDFYGYTF	TGTGCCGCCGATGACAGGGACTTTTATGGCTACACCTTC
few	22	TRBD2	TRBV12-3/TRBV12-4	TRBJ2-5	CASSLRKPGGRLAEEYQETQYF	TGTGCCAGCAGTTTAAGGAAGCCGGGGGGGCGACTAGCGGAGGAGTACCAAGAGACCCAGTACTTC
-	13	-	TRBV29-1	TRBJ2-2	CSGRDLSTGELFF	TGCAGCGGGAGGGACTTGTCTACCGGGGAGCTGTTTTTT
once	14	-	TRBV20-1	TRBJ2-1	CSARAFGGADEQFF	TGCAGTGCTAGAGCTTTCGGAGGGGCGGATGAGCAGTTCTTC
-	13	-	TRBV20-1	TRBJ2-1	CSVRRGWEETQFF	TGCAGTGTTAGACGCGGATGGGAAGAGACCCAGTTCTTC
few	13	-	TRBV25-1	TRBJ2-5	CASSAVYQETQYF	TGTGCCAGCAGTGCTGTGTACCAAGAGACCCAGTACTTC
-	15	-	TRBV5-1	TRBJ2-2	CASSLAFAQTGELFF	TGCGCCAGCAGCTTGGCCTTTGCCCAGACCGGGGAGCTGTTTTTT
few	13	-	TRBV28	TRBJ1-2	CASRLPGVDGYTF	TGTGCCAGCAGGCTCCCAGGGGTGGATGGCTACACCTTC
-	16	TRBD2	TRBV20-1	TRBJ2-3	CSAPSTSGGSTDTQYF	TGCAGTGCCCCTTCGACTAGCGGGGGGTCTACAGATACGCAGTATTTT
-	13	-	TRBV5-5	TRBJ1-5	CASSSLEGGPQHF	TGTGCCAGCAGCTCCCTGGAGGGGGGGCCCCAGCATTTT
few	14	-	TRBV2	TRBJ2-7	CASSEEDTKYEQYF	TGTGCCAGCAGTGAAGAGGACACCAAATACGAGCAGTACTTC
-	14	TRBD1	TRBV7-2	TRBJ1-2	CASSSIGQGYGYTF	TGTGCCAGCAGCTCCATAGGACAGGGCTATGGCTACACCTTC
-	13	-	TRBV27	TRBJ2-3	CASSSRRLDTQYF	TGTGCCAGCAGTTCACGTCGGTTGGATACGCAGTATTTT
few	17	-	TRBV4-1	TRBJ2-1	CASSRRGSEPSYNEQFF	TGCGCCAGCAGCCGAAGAGGGAGCGAACCCTCCTACAATGAGCAGTTCTTC
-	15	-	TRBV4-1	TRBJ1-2	CASSQGGVWFYGYTF	TGCGCCAGCAGCCAAGGGGGGGTTTGGTTCTATGGCTACACCTTC
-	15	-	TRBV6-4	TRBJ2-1	CASSVELFSYNEQFF	TGTGCCAGCAGTGTAGAGCTCTTTTCGTACAATGAGCAGTTCTTC
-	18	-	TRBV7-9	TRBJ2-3	CASSQWSGPTFSTDTQYF	TGTGCCAGCAGCCAATGGAGTGGGCCAACTTTTAGCACAGATACGCAGTATTTT
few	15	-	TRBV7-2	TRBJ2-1	CASSLASLSYNEQFF	TGTGCCAGCAGCTTAGCTAGTCTCTCCTACAATGAGCAGTTCTTC
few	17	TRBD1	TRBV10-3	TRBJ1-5	CAISESRRTGESQPQHF	TGTGCCATCAGTGAGTCGAGAAGGACAGGGGAAAGTCAGCCCCAGCATTTT
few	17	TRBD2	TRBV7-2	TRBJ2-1	CASSLEGTSGSYNEQFF	TGTGCCAGCAGCTTAGAGGGGACTAGCGGCTCCTACAATGAGCAGTTCTTC
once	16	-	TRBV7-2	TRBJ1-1	CASTVRRVGASTEAFF	TGTGCCAGCACCGTTCGGAGGGTAGGCGCGTCCACTGAAGCTTTCTTT
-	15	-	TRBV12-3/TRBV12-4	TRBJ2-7	CASIQLGGDGTEQYF	TGTGCCAGCATCCAGCTGGGGGGTGATGGCACTGAGCAGTACTTC
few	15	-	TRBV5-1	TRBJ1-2	CASRQIGGGEYGYTF	TGCGCCAGCAGGCAAATCGGGGGTGGCGAATATGGCTACACCTTC
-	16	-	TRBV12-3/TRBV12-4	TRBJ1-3	CASSLEYWGSGNTIYF	TGTGCCAGCAGCCTAGAGTACTGGGGTTCTGGAAACACCATATATTTT
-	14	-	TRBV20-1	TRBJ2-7	CSARPWTASYEQYF	TGCAGTGCTAGACCCTGGACAGCATCCTACGAGCAGTACTTC
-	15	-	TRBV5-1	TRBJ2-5	CASSLALPVEETQYF	TGCGCCAGCAGCTTGGCCCTGCCAGTGGAAGAGACCCAGTACTTC
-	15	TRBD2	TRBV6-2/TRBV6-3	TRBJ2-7	CASSQRGPFYNEQYF	TGTGCCAGCAGCCAGCGGGGGCCATTTTACAATGAGCAGTACTTC
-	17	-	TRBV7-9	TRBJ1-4	CASSLGDTSGANEKLFF	TGTGCCAGCAGCTTAGGGGACACATCTGGGGCTAATGAAAAACTGTTTTTT
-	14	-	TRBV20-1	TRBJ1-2	CSARDLEVDYGYTF	TGCAGTGCTAGAGATTTGGAGGTCGACTATGGCTACACCTTC
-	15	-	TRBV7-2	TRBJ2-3	CASSFAGISTDTQYF	TGTGCCAGCAGCTTTGCGGGGATCAGCACAGATACGCAGTATTTT
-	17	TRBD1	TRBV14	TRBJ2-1	CASSQVQGTGFYNEQFF	TGTGCCAGCAGCCAAGTACAGGGGACAGGGTTTTACAATGAGCAGTTCTTC
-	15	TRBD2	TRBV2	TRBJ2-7	CASSEGLAPYYEQYF	TGTGCCAGCAGTGAGGGACTAGCGCCTTACTACGAGCAGTACTTC
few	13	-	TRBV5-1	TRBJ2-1	CASSSATGNEQFF	TGCGCCAGCAGCTCCGCAACCGGGAATGAGCAGTTCTTC
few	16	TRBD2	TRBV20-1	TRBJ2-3	CSARWPSGEATDTQYF	TGCAGTGCTAGGTGGCCCAGCGGGGAGGCCACAGATACGCAGTATTTT
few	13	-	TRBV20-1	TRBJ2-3	CSVFREGTDTQYF	TGCAGTGTATTCCGGGAAGGGACAGATACGCAGTATTTT
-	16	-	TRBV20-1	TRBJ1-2	CKRPLRNSGGRGGYTF	TGCAAAAGGCCGCTGAGGAATTCGGGGGGTCGGGGTGGCTACACCTTC
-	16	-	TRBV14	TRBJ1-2	CASSQERGGNNYGYTF	TGTGCCAGCAGCCAAGAAAGGGGGGGCAACAACTATGGCTACACCTTC
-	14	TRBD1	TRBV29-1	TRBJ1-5	CSVRDRDSNQPQHF	TGCAGCGTTAGGGACAGGGATAGCAATCAGCCCCAGCATTTT
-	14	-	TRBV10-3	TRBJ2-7	CAISEGDTNYEQYF	TGTGCCATCAGTGAGGGGGACACAAACTACGAGCAGTACTTC
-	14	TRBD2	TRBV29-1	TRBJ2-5	CSVEGGRYQETQYF	TGCAGCGTTGAGGGCGGGAGGTACCAAGAGACCCAGTACTTC
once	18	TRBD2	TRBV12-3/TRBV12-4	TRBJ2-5	CASSLFPLTSGSWNEQYF	TGTGCCAGCAGTTTATTCCCCCTGACTAGCGGGAGCTGGAATGAGCAGTACTTC
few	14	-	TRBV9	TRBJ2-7	CASSVYSSDYEQYF	TGTGCCAGCAGCGTATACTCTAGCGACTACGAGCAGTACTTC
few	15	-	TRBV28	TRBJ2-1	CASGSIGGAYNEQFF	TGTGCCAGCGGGAGTATAGGGGGGGCCTACAATGAGCAGTTCTTC
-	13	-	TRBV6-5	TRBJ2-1	CASSQGNINEQFF	TGTGCCAGCTCGCAGGGCAATATCAATGAGCAGTTCTTC
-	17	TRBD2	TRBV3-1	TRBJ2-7	CASSQRLAGGVRYEQYF	TGTGCCAGCAGCCAAAGGCTAGCGGGGGGTGTTAGGTACGAGCAGTACTTC
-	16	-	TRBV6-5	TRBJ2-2	CASSRERDSRTGELFF	TGTGCCAGCAGTAGGGAGCGGGACAGTCGTACCGGGGAGCTGTTTTTT
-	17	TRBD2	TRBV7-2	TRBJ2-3	CASRPGLAGARPSTQYF	TGTGCCAGCAGGCCCGGACTAGCGGGAGCGCGACCTAGCACGCAGTATTTT